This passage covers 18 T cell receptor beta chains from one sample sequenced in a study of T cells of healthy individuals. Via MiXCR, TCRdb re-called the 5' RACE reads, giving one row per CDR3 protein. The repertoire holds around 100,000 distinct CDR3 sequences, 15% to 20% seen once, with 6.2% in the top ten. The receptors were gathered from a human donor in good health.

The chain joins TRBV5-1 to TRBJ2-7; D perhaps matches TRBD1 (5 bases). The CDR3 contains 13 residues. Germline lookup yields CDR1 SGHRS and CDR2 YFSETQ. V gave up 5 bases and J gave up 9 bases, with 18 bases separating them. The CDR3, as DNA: TGCGCCAGCAGGGCCCCGGAGACAGTCGGGCAGTACTTC. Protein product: CASRAPETVGQYF.

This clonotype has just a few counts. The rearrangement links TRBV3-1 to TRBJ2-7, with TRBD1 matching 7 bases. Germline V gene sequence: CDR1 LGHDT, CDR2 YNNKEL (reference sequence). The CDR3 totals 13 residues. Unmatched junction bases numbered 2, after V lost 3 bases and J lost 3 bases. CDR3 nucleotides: TGTGCCAGCAGCCACAGGGGGAGCTACGAGCAGTACTTC. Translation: CASSHRGSYEQYF.

CDR3 sequence reads: CSASLGYYEQYF. The CDR3 coding sequence is TGCAGTGCTAGTTTGGGTTACTACGAGCAGTACTTC. The chain carries TRBV20-1 and TRBJ2-7; D is uncertain. Germline CDR1 DFQATT, CDR2 SNEGSKA (reference sequence). Trimming removed 3 bases from V and 3 bases from J, with 9 bases in between. This CDR3 is built from 12 residues.

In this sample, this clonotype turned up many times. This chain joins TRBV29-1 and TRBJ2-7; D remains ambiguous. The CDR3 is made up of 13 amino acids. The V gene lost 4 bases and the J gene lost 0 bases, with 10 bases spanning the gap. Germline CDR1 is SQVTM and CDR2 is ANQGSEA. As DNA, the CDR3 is TGCAGCGTTGCCGGAGAGGTCTCCTACGAGCAGTACTTC. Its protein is CSVAGEVSYEQYF.

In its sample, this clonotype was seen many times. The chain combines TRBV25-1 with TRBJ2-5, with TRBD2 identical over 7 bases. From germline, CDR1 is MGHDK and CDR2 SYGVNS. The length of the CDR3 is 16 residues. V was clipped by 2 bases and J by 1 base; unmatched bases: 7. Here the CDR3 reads CASSEGLAVTQETQYF. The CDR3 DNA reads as TGTGCCAGCAGTGAAGGCCTAGCGGTAACCCAAGAGACCCAGTACTTC.

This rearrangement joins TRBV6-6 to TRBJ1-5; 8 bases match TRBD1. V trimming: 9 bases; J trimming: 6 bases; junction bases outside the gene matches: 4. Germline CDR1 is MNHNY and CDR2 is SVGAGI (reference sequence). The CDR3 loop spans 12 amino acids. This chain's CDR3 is CASDRGGQPQHF. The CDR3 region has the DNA TGTGCCAGTGACAGGGGCGGTCAGCCCCAGCATTTT.

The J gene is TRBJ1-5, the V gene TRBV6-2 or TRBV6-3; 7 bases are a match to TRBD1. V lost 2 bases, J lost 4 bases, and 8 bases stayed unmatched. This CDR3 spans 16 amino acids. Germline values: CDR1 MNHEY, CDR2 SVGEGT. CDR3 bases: TGTGCCAGCAGTTACCACAGGGGTGGTGGGAATCAGCCCCAGCATTTT. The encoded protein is CASSYHRGGGNQPQHF.

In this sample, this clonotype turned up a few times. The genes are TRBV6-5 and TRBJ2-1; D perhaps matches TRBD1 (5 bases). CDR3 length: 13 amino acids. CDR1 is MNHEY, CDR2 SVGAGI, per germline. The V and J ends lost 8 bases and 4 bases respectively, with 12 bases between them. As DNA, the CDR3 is TGTGCCAGCGAGCGCCAGGGATACAATGAGCAGTTCTTC. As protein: CASERQGYNEQFF.

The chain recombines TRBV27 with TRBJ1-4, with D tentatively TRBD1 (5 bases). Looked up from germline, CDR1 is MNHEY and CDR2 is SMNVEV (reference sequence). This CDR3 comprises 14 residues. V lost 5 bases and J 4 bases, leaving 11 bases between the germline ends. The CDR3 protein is CASSLRGVNEKLFF. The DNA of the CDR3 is TGTGCCAGCAGTCTCCGAGGGGTTAATGAAAAACTGTTTTTT.

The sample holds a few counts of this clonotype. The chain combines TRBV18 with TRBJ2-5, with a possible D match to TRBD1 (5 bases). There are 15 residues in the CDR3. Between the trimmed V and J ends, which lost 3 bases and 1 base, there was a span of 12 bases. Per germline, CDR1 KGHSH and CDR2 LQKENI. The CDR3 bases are TGTGCCAGCTCACCCCGGATCGACAGCCAAGAGACCCAGTACTTC. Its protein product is CASSPRIDSQETQYF.

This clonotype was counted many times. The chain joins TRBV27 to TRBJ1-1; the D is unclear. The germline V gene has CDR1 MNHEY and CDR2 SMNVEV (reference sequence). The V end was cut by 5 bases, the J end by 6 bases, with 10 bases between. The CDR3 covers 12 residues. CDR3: CASSPPGAEAFF. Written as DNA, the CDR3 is TGTGCCAGCAGTCCCCCCGGCGCTGAAGCTTTCTTT.

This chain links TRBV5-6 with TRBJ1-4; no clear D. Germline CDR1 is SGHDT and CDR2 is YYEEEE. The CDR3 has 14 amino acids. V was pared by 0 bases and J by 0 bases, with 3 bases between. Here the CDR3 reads CASSLETTNEKLFF. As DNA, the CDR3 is TGTGCCAGCAGCTTGGAAACAACTAATGAAAAACTGTTTTTT.

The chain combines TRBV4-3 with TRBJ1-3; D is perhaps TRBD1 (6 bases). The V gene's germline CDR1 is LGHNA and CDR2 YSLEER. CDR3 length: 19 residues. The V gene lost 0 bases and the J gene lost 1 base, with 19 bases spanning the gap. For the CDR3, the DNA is TGCGCCAGCAGCCAAGATCTCTATCCCTACAGGGTATCTGGAAACACCATATATTTT. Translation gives CASSQDLYPYRVSGNTIYF.

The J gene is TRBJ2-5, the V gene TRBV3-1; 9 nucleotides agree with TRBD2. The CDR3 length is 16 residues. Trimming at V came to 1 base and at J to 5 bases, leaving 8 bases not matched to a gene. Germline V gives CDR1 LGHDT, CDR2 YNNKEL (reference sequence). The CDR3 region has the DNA TGTGCCAGCAGCCAAGCGGGACTAGCAATAGGGGAGACCCAGTACTTC. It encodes CASSQAGLAIGETQYF.

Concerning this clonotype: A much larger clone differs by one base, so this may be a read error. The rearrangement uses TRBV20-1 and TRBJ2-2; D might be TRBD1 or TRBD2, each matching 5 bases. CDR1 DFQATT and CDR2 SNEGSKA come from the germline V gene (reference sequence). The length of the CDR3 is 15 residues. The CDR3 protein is CSAPARGPNTWELFF. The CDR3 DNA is TGCAGTGCTCCAGCCCGGGGCCCAAACACCTGGGAGCTGTTTTTT.

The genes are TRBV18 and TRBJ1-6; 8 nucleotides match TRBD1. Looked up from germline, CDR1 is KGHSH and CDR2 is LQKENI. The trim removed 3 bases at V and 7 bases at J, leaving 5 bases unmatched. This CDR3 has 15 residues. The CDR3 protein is CASSPTGVGNSPLHF. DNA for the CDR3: TGTGCCAGCTCACCGACAGGGGTAGGCAATTCACCCCTCCACTTT.

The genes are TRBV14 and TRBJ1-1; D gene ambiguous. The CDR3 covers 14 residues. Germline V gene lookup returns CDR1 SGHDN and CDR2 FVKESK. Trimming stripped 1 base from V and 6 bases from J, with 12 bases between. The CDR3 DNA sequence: TGTGCCAGCAGCCAAGTCTGGGAAGGACCTGAAGCTTTCTTT. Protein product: CASSQVWEGPEAFF.

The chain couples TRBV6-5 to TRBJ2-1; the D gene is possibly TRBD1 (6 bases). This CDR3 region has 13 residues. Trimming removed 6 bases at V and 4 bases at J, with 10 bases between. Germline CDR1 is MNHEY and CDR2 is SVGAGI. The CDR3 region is CASRSDRYNEQFF. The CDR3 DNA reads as TGTGCCAGCAGGTCAGACAGGTACAATGAGCAGTTCTTC.